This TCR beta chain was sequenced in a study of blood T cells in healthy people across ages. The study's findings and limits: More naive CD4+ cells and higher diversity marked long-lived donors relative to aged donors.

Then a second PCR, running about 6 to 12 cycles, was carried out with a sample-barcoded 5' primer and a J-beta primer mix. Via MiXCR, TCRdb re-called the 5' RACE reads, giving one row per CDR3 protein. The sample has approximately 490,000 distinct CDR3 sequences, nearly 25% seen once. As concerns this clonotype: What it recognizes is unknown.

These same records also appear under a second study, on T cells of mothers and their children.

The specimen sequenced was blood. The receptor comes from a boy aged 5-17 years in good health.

The CDR3 region has the DNA TGCAGTGCTCAGAAATGGACAGGGGCTAGCGAGCAGTACTTC. Encoded protein: CSAQKWTGASEQYF. The rearrangement uses TRBV20-1 and TRBJ2-7; TRBD1 agrees at 9 bases. The CDR3 is 14 residues long. Losses at the gene ends were 5 bases for V and 6 bases for J; bases not matched to a gene: 11. Germline CDR1 is DFQATT and CDR2 is SNEGSKA (reference sequence).